The 11 T cell receptor beta chains below all came from one sample that was sequenced in a study of blood T cell repertoires in COVID-19. Here immunoSEQ multiplex PCR was the method, and the copy in TCRdb shows in-frame clones only, minus some. The table has approximately 230,000 clones, about 85% seen once. The specimen was peripheral blood. Receptors were obtained from a man aged 18 to 35 with active or convalescent COVID-19.

The chain has TRBV27 and TRBJ2-7; the D gene is possibly TRBD2 (6 bases). The CDR3 covers 16 residues. The germline V and J ends were trimmed by 0 bases and 5 bases, with 17 bases remaining between them. Looked up from germline, CDR1 is MNHEY and CDR2 is SMNVEV (reference sequence). The CDR3: CASSLSARGFQDEQYF. CDR3 sequence (DNA): TGTGCCAGCAGTTTATCAGCTCGGGGGTTCCAGGACGAGCAGTACTTC.

In DNA, the CDR3 is TGCGCCAGCAGCCAAGAAGAAGGTGACGGGACCTACGAGCAGTACTTC. Amino acid sequence: CASSQEEGDGTYEQYF. V gene TRBV4-3 combines with J gene TRBJ2-7; D perhaps matches TRBD2 (5 bases). This CDR3 spans 16 amino acids. Trimming took off 0 bases at V and 2 bases at J, with 14 bases between the two ends. Germline V CDR1 and CDR2: LGHNA, YSLEER.

The rearrangement links TRBV10-2 to TRBJ2-7, with D possibly TRBD1 on 5 matching bases. CDR1 and CDR2 from the germline V gene are WSHSY and SAAADI. Trimming stripped 5 bases from V and 3 bases from J, with 11 bases between. CDR3 length equals 13 residues. CDR3 amino acids: CASSLSGIYEQYF. The CDR3 DNA reads as TGCGCCAGCAGTTTATCAGGGATCTACGAGCAGTACTTC.

The chain carries TRBV7-8 and TRBJ2-7; D possibly corresponds to TRBD1 (6 bases). Germline V gene sequence: CDR1 SGHVS, CDR2 FQNEAQ. The length of the CDR3 is 13 residues. Between the trimmed V and J ends, which lost 3 bases and 5 bases, there was a span of 11 bases. The CDR3 sequence is CASSFTTGDEQYF. The DNA for the CDR3 is TGTGCCAGCAGCTTTACGACAGGCGACGAGCAGTACTTC.

This clone was observed a single time. The chain carries TRBV6-5 and TRBJ2-7, with 7 bases identical to TRBD2. Per the germline V gene, CDR1 is MNHEY and CDR2 is SVGAGI. The J segment lost 0 bases and the V segment lost 1 base, leaving 3 bases of the junction unmatched. The CDR3 is made up of 15 amino acids. The CDR3 nucleotides read TGTGCCAGCAGTTACTTTGGCGGGAGCTCCTACGAGCAGTACTTC. This codes for CASSYFGGSSYEQYF.

V and J are TRBV29-1 and TRBJ2-1; D possibly corresponds to TRBD1 (5 bases). V was shortened by 4 bases and J by 4 bases, with 14 bases between the two germline ends. Germline CDR1 reads SQVTM; CDR2 reads ANQGSEA. The CDR3 totals 14 residues. In DNA, the CDR3 is TGCAGCGTTGGAGACAGATCCTTTTACAATGAGCAGTTCTTC. Protein product: CSVGDRSFYNEQFF.

The chain links TRBV6-5 to TRBJ1-4; 7 nucleotides agree with TRBD1. Germline V gene sequence: CDR1 MNHEY, CDR2 SVGAGI. J lost 5 bases, V lost 10 bases, and 7 bases had no gene match. This CDR3 contains 13 residues. The CDR3 DNA reads as TGTGCCACCTCGACAGGGCTGAATGAAAAACTGTTTTTT. It codes for CATSTGLNEKLFF.

This chain links TRBV27 with TRBJ1-2; 7 bases map to TRBD1. The CDR3 covers 11 residues. Germline V gene data show CDR1 as MNHEY and CDR2 as SMNVEV (reference sequence). Trimming cost V 10 bases and J 8 bases; bases outside gene matches: 7. CDR3 nucleotides: TGTGCCAATCAGGGACAGCGAGGCTACACCTTC. As protein: CANQGQRGYTF.

The gene calls are TRBV5-1 and TRBJ1-1; D might be TRBD1 (5 bases). V lost 4 bases and J 2 bases, leaving 15 bases between the germline ends. Germline assignment: CDR1 SGHRS and CDR2 YFSETQ. This CDR3 spans 15 amino acids. The CDR3 reads CASSPGVGGNTEAFF. The CDR3 coding sequence is TGCGCCAGCAGCCCGGGGGTGGGCGGAAACACTGAAGCTTTCTTT.

The chain joins TRBV13 to TRBJ1-3, with D maybe TRBD1 (6 bases). The CDR3 is made up of 17 amino acids. Germline assignment: CDR1 PRHDT and CDR2 FYEKMQ (reference sequence). V shed 3 bases and J shed 0 bases, with 15 bases lying between them. Here the CDR3 reads CASSFSHKGVSGNTIYF. The CDR3 DNA reads TGTGCCAGCAGCTTTTCCCACAAGGGGGTCTCTGGAAACACCATATATTTT.

The J gene is TRBJ2-2, the V gene TRBV5-6, with 8 bases identical to TRBD2. The germline V gene encodes CDR1 SGHDT and CDR2 YYEEEE. The CDR3 has 14 residues. The V gene end was trimmed by 2 bases and the J gene end by 4 bases; junction bases not matched to a gene: 1. Here the CDR3 reads CASSFREGTGELFF. DNA for the CDR3: TGTGCCAGCAGCTTCCGGGAGGGCACCGGGGAGCTGTTTTTT. The full variable domain, its missing parts supplied by reference TRBV5-6 and TRBJ2-2, is DAGVTQSPTHLIKTRGQQVTLRCSPKSGHDTVSWYQQALGQGPQFIFQYYEEEERQRGNFPDRFSGHQFPNYSSELNVNALLLGDSALYLCASSFREGTGELFFGEGSRLTVL.